These T cell receptor beta chains were read from a single sample in a study of OX40 agonist ivuxolimab in advanced cancers. Assay used: immunoSEQ multiplex PCR; TCRdb lists only in-frame clones, some missing. The sample contains tens of thousands of clones, around 84% of which appear only once. Sequenced material: CD4+ or CD8+ T cells sorted from blood, taken in a trial of the OX40 agonist ivuxolimab. All receptors derive from an adult with an advanced solid tumor such as melanoma, head and neck, liver or kidney cancer. Both conserved end residues are part of each CDR3. Fields, in order: clone size, V gene, J gene, CDR3 protein. Not all rows give a size; the values are once, few, many and, for expanded clones, a class.

>NA|TRBV18|TRBJ1-5
CASSPGGNQPQHF
>NA|TRBV7-2|TRBJ1-5
CASSLVEGMANQPQHF
>few|TRBV28|TRBJ1-2
CATRKGGFYGYTF
>once|TRBV6-1|TRBJ1-1
CASSERRGRDTEAFF
>NA|TRBV18|TRBJ2-6
CASSPRQGALGTNVLTF
>NA|TRBV27|TRBJ1-3
CASRRTGGTDTIYF
>NA|TRBV4-1|TRBJ1-4
CASRQVQGGEKLFF
>NA|TRBV20-1|TRBJ2-7
CSAHRNYEQYF
>NA|TRBV18|TRBJ2-7
CASSLMTHYEQYF
>once|TRBV21-1|TRBJ1-3
CASNKGAGALLIGNTIYF
>NA|TRBV11-1|TRBJ2-5
CASSLRSDSRYQETQYF
>NA|TRBV5-4|TRBJ2-5
CASSSTGGGETQYF
>once|TRBV28|TRBJ1-2
CASSFGTQANYGYTF
>NA|TRBV29-1|TRBJ2-1
CSVEGLGEQFF
>NA|TRBV18|TRBJ2-5
CASSPGTSGGETQYF
>once|TRBV19|TRBJ2-1
CASRNPGGSSYNEQFF
>NA|TRBV27|TRBJ2-7
CASSFWGKGEQYF
>once|TRBV5-4|TRBJ2-3
CASSLAGATDTQYF
>NA|TRBV5-5|TRBJ1-6
CASSTPTGGPYNSPLHF
>NA|TRBV6-6|TRBJ1-2
CASSLGQIPYYGYTF
>NA|TRBV25-1|TRBJ2-5
CASSESGMRFVETQYF
>once|TRBV9|TRBJ2-1
CASSASGSYNEQFF
>NA|TRBV7-2|TRBJ2-7
CASSLADEGDEQYF
>NA|TRBV5-1|TRBJ2-5
CASSHWGETQYF
>NA|TRBV5-8|TRBJ1-5
CASSLGGWGANQPQHF
>few|TRBV18|TRBJ1-6
CASSLGVDNSPLHF
>few|TRBV2|TRBJ1-5
CASSDWSGAGNQPQHF
>NA|TRBV7-2|TRBJ2-7
CASSQRTGVYEQYF
>NA|TRBV12-1|TRBJ2-2
CASLMCPLAGANTGELFF
>once|TRBV29-1|TRBJ2-1
CSAAGVRDEQFF
>NA|TRBV5-1|TRBJ2-5
CASWGTAEETQYF
>once|TRBV4-2|TRBJ1-2
CASSPGPDNYGYTF
>NA|TRBV25-1|TRBJ1-5
CASRSGGNQPQHF
>NA|TRBV27|TRBJ1-5
CASSVRGKQPQHF